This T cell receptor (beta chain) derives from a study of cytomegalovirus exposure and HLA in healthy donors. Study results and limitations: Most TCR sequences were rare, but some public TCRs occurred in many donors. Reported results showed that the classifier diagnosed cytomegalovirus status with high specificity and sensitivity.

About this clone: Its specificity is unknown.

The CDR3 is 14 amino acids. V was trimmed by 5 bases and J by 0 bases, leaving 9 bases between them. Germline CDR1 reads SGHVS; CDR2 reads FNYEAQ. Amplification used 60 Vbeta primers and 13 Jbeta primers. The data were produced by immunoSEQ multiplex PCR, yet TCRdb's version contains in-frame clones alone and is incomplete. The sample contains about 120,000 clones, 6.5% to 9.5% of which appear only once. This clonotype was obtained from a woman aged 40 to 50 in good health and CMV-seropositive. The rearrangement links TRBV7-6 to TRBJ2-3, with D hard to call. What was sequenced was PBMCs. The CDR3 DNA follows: TGTGCCAGCAGCCCCATGAGTAGCACAGATACGCAGTATTTT. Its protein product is CASSPMSSTDTQYF.